The rows below give T cell receptor beta chains drawn from one sample of a study of cytotoxic CD8 clonotypes in ibrutinib-treated CLL. Generated by immunoSEQ multiplex PCR, the TCRdb table keeps only in-frame clones and is missing some. The repertoire holds fewer than 50,000 clones, with approximately 70% as singletons. The sequenced sample was PBMCs, obtained after 24 months of ibrutinib treatment. The receptors were sampled from a human donor with chronic lymphocytic leukemia. Both conserved end residues are part of each CDR3. Each record gives: V gene, J gene, CDR3 protein.

V gene: TRBV5-1; J gene: TRBJ2-4; CDR3 protein: CASSAGQGGAIQYF
V gene: TRBV30; J gene: TRBJ1-5; CDR3 protein: CAWSVPGRRQPQHF
V gene: TRBV27; J gene: TRBJ1-4; CDR3 protein: CASSPLPDRSWEKLFF
V gene: TRBV30; J gene: TRBJ2-7; CDR3 protein: CAWALRYEQYF
V gene: TRBV21-1; J gene: TRBJ2-3; CDR3 protein: CASSKSPTSGNTDTQYF
V gene: TRBV5-1; J gene: TRBJ1-2; CDR3 protein: CASSLILRNTGGYTF
V gene: TRBV6-5; J gene: TRBJ2-3; CDR3 protein: CASRPQGAHVDTQYF
V gene: TRBV4-1; J gene: TRBJ2-7; CDR3 protein: CASSPSPAPYEQYF
V gene: TRBV30; J gene: TRBJ1-5; CDR3 protein: CAWSVLGGGQPQHF
V gene: TRBV30; J gene: TRBJ2-7; CDR3 protein: CAWTRTSGAQEYF
V gene: TRBV10-3; J gene: TRBJ1-5; CDR3 protein: CAISEDRGYHQPQHF
V gene: TRBV30; J gene: TRBJ1-4; CDR3 protein: CAWSVVGLNEKLFF
V gene: TRBV4-2; J gene: TRBJ1-4; CDR3 protein: CASSTQGNEKLFF
V gene: TRBV25-1; J gene: TRBJ2-2; CDR3 protein: CASSDSGRNTGELFF
V gene: TRBV5-1; J gene: TRBJ1-4; CDR3 protein: CASSLGTQATNEKLFF
V gene: TRBV28; J gene: TRBJ1-5; CDR3 protein: CASSGQGYQPQHF
V gene: TRBV2; J gene: TRBJ1-1; CDR3 protein: CASSWDRGRTEAFF
V gene: TRBV6-1; J gene: TRBJ1-5; CDR3 protein: CASSEQGAVNQPQHF
V gene: TRBV2; J gene: TRBJ1-1; CDR3 protein: CASRGNTEAFF
V gene: TRBV7-9; J gene: TRBJ1-2; CDR3 protein: CASSLASTGGIGYTF
V gene: TRBV30; J gene: TRBJ2-7; CDR3 protein: CAWSVQRRFTYEQYF
V gene: TRBV5-1; J gene: TRBJ2-7; CDR3 protein: CASTLWAIGEQYF
V gene: TRBV11-2; J gene: TRBJ2-3; CDR3 protein: CASSLVAGGVDTQYF
V gene: TRBV11-2; J gene: TRBJ2-2; CDR3 protein: CASSLDGNRYTGELFF
V gene: TRBV5-1; J gene: TRBJ2-1; CDR3 protein: CASSLPGLYNEQFF
V gene: TRBV9; J gene: TRBJ2-2; CDR3 protein: CASSARTRPGELFF
V gene: TRBV5-4; J gene: TRBJ2-7; CDR3 protein: CASRETSGGFSYEQYF
V gene: TRBV6-1; J gene: TRBJ2-1; CDR3 protein: CASSEGGTFAYNEQFF
V gene: TRBV4-1; J gene: TRBJ2-7; CDR3 protein: CASSPGETSENYEQYF
V gene: TRBV29-1; J gene: TRBJ2-7; CDR3 protein: CSFLAGTGYEQYF
V gene: TRBV18; J gene: TRBJ2-1; CDR3 protein: CASSLLGGEQFF
V gene: TRBV19; J gene: TRBJ1-4; CDR3 protein: CASSLRTNNEKLFF
V gene: TRBV5-1; J gene: TRBJ2-7; CDR3 protein: CASSYDLGGASYEQYF
V gene: TRBV6-1; J gene: TRBJ1-1; CDR3 protein: CASSHLEAFF
V gene: TRBV15; J gene: TRBJ2-1; CDR3 protein: CATSRDLGMSYNEQFF
V gene: TRBV5-5; J gene: TRBJ1-2; CDR3 protein: CACPDKNYGYTF
V gene: TRBV19; J gene: TRBJ2-7; CDR3 protein: CASSPRLLANEQYF
V gene: TRBV11-3; J gene: TRBJ2-3; CDR3 protein: CASSPVAGSDTQYF
V gene: TRBV10-1; J gene: TRBJ1-2; CDR3 protein: CASTKGVSGGGSYGYTF
V gene: TRBV5-1; J gene: TRBJ1-1; CDR3 protein: CASSSAGQGYVGTEAFF
V gene: TRBV12-2; J gene: TRBJ2-1; CDR3 protein: CASRLGGRTSGWMGYNEQFF
V gene: TRBV12-5; J gene: TRBJ2-7; CDR3 protein: CASGRRQGLRNEQYF